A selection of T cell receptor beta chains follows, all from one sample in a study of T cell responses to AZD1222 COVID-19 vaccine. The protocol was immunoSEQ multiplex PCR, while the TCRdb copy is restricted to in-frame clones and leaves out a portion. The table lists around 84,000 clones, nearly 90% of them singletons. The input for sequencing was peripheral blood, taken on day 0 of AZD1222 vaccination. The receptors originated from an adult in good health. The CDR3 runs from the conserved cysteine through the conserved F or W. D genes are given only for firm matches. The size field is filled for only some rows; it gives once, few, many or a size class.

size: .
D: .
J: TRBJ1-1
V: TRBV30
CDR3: CAWSGQGVHRDTEAFF
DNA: TGTGCCTGGAGCGGGCAAGGCGTCCATCGGGACACTGAAGCTTTCTTT

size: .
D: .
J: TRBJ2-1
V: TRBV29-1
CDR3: CSVVRGGGNEQFF
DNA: TGCAGCGTTGTGAGGGGAGGAGGGAATGAGCAGTTCTTC

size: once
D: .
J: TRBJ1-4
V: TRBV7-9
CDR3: CASSPRTATVSNEKLFF
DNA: TGTGCCAGCAGCCCTAGGACAGCCACCGTATCAAATGAAAAACTGTTTTTT

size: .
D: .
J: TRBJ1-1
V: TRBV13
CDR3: CASSLGRPNTEAFF
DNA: TGTGCCAGCAGCTTAGGACGGCCTAACACTGAAGCTTTCTTT

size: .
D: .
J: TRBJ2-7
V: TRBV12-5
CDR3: CASGRELRSYEQYF
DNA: TGTGCTAGTGGCCGGGAACTCCGCTCCTACGAGCAGTACTTC

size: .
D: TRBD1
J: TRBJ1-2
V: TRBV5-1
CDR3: CASSIKGQGDGYTF
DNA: TGCGCCAGCAGCATTAAAGGACAGGGGGATGGCTACACCTTC

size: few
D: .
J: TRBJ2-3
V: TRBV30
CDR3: CAWSVGLSTDTQYF
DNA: TGTGCCTGGAGCGTAGGACTGAGCACAGATACGCAGTATTTT

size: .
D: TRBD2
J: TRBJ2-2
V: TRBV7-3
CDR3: CASSASLAGDTGELFF
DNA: TGTGCCAGCAGCGCGTCTCTAGCGGGAGACACCGGGGAGCTGTTTTTT

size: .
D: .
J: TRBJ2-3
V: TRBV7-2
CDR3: CASSSQSRGTDTQYF
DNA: TGTGCCAGCAGCTCACAGAGCAGGGGCACAGATACGCAGTATTTT

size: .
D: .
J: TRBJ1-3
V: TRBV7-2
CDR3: CASSHSSGNTIYF
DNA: TGTGCCAGCAGCCACAGCTCTGGAAACACCATATATTTT

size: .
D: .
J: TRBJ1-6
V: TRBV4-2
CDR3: CASSQSPEAYSPLHF
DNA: TGTGCCAGCAGCCAAAGTCCCGAAGCTTATTCACCCCTCCACTTT

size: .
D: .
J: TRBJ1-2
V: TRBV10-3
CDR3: CATARVPGGEDYGYTF
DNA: TGTGCCACCGCTCGCGTCCCTGGGGGGGAGGACTATGGCTACACCTTC

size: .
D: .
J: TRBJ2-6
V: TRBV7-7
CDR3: CASSLEGNSGANVLTF
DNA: TGTGCTAGCAGCTTAGAGGGGAACTCTGGGGCCAACGTCCTGACTTTC

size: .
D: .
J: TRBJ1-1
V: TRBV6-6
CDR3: CASSLRGLGTEAFF
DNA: TGTGCCAGCAGCCTCCGGGGGCTGGGCACTGAAGCTTTCTTT

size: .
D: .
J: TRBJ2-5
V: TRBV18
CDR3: CASSPGSQETQYF
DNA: TGTGCCAGCTCCCCGGGGTCCCAAGAGACCCAGTACTTC

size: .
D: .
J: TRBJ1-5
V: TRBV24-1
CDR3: CATSDRSNQPQHF
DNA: TGTGCCACCAGTGACAGGTCCAATCAGCCCCAGCATTTT

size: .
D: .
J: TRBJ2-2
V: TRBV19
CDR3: CASRGQTGENTGELFF
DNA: TGTGCCAGTAGAGGGCAAACGGGAGAGAACACCGGGGAGCTGTTTTTT

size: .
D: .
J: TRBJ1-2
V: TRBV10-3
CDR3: CAISRGASDYGYTF
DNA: TGTGCCATCAGTCGAGGGGCATCGGACTATGGCTACACCTTC

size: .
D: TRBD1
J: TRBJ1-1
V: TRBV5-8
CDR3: CASSLTTGLMNTEAFF
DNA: TGTGCCAGCAGCTTGACGACAGGGCTGATGAACACTGAAGCTTTCTTT

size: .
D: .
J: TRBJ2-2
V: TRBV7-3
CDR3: CASSGNLAGELFF
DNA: TGTGCCAGCAGTGGGAATCTGGCCGGGGAGCTGTTTTTT

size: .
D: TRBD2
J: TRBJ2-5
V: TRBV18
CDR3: CASSPLSSGRAGSETQYF
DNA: TGTGCCAGCTCACCACTTTCCAGCGGGAGGGCAGGTAGCGAGACCCAGTACTTC

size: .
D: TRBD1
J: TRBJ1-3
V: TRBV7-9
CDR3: CASSLADRFSGNTIYF
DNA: TGTGCCAGCAGCTTAGCGGACAGGTTCTCTGGAAACACCATATATTTT

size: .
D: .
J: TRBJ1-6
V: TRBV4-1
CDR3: CASSQARNSPLHF
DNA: TGCGCCAGCAGCCAAGCTAGGAATTCACCCCTCCACTTT

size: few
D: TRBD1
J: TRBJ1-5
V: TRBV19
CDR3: CASMDRGNQPQHF
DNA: TGTGCCAGTATGGACAGGGGCAATCAGCCCCAGCATTTT

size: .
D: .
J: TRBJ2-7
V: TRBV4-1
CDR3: CASSQITKTYEQYF
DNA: TGCGCCAGCAGCCAAATCACAAAGACCTACGAGCAGTACTTC

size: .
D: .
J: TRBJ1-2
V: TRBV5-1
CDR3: CASSLAFGENYGYTF
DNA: TGCGCCAGCAGCTTGGCCTTCGGGGAGAACTATGGCTACACCTTC

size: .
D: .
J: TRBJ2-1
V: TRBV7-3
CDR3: CASSSTTGSHNEQFF
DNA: TGTGCCAGCAGCTCGACTACCGGGAGTCACAATGAGCAGTTCTTC

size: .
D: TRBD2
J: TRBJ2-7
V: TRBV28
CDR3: CASSLVGGSYEQYF
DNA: TGTGCCAGCAGTTTAGTTGGCGGGAGTTACGAGCAGTACTTC

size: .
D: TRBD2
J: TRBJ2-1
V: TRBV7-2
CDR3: CASSLTSVNEQFF
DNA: TGTGCCAGCAGCTTAACTAGCGTGAATGAGCAGTTCTTC

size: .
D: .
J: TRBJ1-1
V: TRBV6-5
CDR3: CASSYRDAGHTEAFF
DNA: TGTGCCAGCAGTTACCGGGATGCGGGGCACACTGAAGCTTTCTTT

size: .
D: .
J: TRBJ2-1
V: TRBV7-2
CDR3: CASSLTGVNEQFF
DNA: TGTGCCAGCAGCTTAACGGGAGTCAATGAGCAGTTCTTC

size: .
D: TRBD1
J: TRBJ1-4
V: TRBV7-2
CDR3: CASSPTGGNEKLFF
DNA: TGTGCCAGCAGCCCGACAGGGGGGAATGAAAAACTGTTTTTT

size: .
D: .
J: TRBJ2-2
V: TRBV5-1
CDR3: CASSLKRDTDTGELFF
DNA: TGCGCCAGCAGCTTGAAAAGGGACACGGACACCGGGGAGCTGTTTTTT

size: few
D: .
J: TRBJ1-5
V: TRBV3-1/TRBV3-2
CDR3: CASRTGNQPQHF
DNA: TGTGCCAGCCGAACTGGGAATCAGCCCCAGCATTTT

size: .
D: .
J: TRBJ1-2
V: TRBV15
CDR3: CATSRDQSEGINYGYTF
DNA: TGTGCCACCAGCAGAGACCAGAGCGAAGGTATCAACTATGGCTACACCTTC

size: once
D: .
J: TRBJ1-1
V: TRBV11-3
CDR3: CASSTSWDTEAFF
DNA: TGTGCCAGCAGCACGAGTTGGGACACTGAAGCTTTCTTT

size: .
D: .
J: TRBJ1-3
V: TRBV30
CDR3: CAWESGNTIYF
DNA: TGTGCCTGGGAATCGGGAAACACCATATATTTT

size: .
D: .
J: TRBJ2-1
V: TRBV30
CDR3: CAWSVQGLEQFF
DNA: TGTGCCTGGAGTGTACAAGGGCTAGAGCAGTTCTTC

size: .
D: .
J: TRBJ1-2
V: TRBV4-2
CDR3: CASSQGGQTNYGYTF
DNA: TGTGCCAGCAGCCAAGGTGGACAGACTAACTATGGCTACACCTTC

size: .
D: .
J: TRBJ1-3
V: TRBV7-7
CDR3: CATTTGAGNTIYF
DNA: TGTGCTACCACGACGGGGGCTGGAAACACCATATATTTT

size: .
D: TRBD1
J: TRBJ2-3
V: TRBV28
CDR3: CASTIIGQGAADTQYF
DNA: TGTGCCAGCACCATTATCGGACAGGGGGCGGCAGATACGCAGTATTTT

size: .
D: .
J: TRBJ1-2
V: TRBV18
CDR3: CASSPRQADYGYTF
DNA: TGTGCCAGCTCACCACGACAGGCTGACTATGGCTACACCTTC

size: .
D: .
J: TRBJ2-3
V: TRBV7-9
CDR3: CASSLGWKRLRGTDTQYF
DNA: TGTGCCAGCAGCTTAGGGTGGAAGCGGCTAAGGGGCACAGATACGCAGTATTTT

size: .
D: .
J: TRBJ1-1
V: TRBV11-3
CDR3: CASSLGSDQGAFF
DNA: TGTGCCAGCAGCTTAGGCTCTGACCAAGGAGCTTTCTTT

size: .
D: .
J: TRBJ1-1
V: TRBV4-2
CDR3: CASSLGSGGTMNTEAFF
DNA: TGTGCCAGCAGCCTAGGCTCGGGGGGTACCATGAACACTGAAGCTTTCTTT

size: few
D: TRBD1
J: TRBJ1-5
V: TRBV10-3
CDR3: CAISERGQGDQPQHF
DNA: TGTGCCATCAGTGAACGAGGACAGGGGGATCAGCCCCAGCATTTT

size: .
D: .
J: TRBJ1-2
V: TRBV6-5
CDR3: CASSYNSRAQYGYTF
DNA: TGTGCCAGCAGTTACAACAGCAGGGCCCAGTATGGCTACACCTTC

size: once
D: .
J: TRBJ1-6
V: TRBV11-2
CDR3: CASSLGQETYSYNSPLHF
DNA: TGTGCCAGCAGCTTAGGACAGGAGACTTACTCCTATAATTCACCCCTCCACTTT

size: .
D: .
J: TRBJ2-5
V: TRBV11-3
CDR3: CASSSPREQETQYF
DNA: TGTGCCAGCAGCTCCCCCCGGGAGCAAGAGACCCAGTACTTC

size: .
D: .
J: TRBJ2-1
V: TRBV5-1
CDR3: CASSPAGQTYNEQFF
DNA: TGCGCCAGCAGTCCTGCGGGGCAGACCTACAATGAGCAGTTCTTC

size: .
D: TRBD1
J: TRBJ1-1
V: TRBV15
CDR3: CATSRVDRRTGEAFF
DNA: TGTGCCACCAGCAGAGTAGACAGAAGGACAGGTGAAGCTTTCTTT

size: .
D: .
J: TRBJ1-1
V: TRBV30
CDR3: CAWTAGRNTEAFF
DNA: TGTGCCTGGACTGCGGGGCGGAACACTGAAGCTTTCTTT

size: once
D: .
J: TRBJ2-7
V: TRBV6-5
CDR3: CASRFWGDSYEQYF
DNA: TGTGCCAGCAGATTTTGGGGAGATTCCTACGAGCAGTACTTC